These 2 T cell receptor beta chains were sequenced from one sample in a study of T cell changes during pregnancy in multiple sclerosis. The data were produced by immunoSEQ multiplex PCR, yet TCRdb's version contains in-frame clones alone and is incomplete. The table has about 87,000 clones, just over 90% seen once. The sample in question was peripheral blood, obtained in the third trimester of pregnancy. Receptors originate from a female donor in good health, enrolled as a control in a pregnancy study.

This chain links TRBV5-1 with TRBJ2-1, with no clear D. Trimming pared 5 bases from V and 7 bases from J, leaving 7 bases between. Germline CDR1 is SGHRS and CDR2 is YFSETQ. CDR3 size: 11 residues. The CDR3: CASREVNEQFF. The CDR3 bases are TGCGCCAGCAGAGAGGTAAATGAGCAGTTCTTC.

The CDR3 DNA sequence: TGCGCCAGCAGAAATCTTGGGACTAGCGGGAGGGCCACAGATACGCAGTATTTT. Its protein product is CASRNLGTSGRATDTQYF. J is TRBJ2-3 and V is TRBV5-1; 16 positions match TRBD2. The germline gives CDR1 SGHRS, CDR2 YFSETQ. CDR3 length: 18 amino acids. With V trimmed by 5 bases and J by 2 bases, 8 bases remained unmatched.